A selection of T cell receptor beta chains follows, all from one sample in a study of blood T cell repertoires in COVID-19. Generated by immunoSEQ multiplex PCR, the TCRdb table keeps only in-frame clones and is missing some. Of 300,000 or so clones detected, about 88% appear once; the ten largest clones hold roughly 0.94%. Specimen: PBMCs or T cells enriched from blood (not recorded which). These receptors all come from a woman aged 25 to 39 who had recovered from COVID-19. Both conserved end residues are part of each CDR3. D genes are given only for firm matches. Clone size is not always given. Where it is, it says once, few, many or a class for expanded clones.

D,size,V,J,CDR3,DNA
NA,NA,TRBV10-3,TRBJ1-1,CAIRAGDTEAFF,TGTGCCATCAGGGCAGGGGACACTGAAGCTTTCTTT
TRBD1,once,TRBV28,TRBJ1-2,CASEEQGSYGYTF,TGTGCCAGCGAGGAACAGGGGAGCTATGGCTACACCTTC
TRBD2,NA,TRBV5-1,TRBJ2-2,CASSLAGLGNTGELFF,TGCGCCAGCAGCTTAGCGGGACTAGGTAACACCGGGGAGCTGTTTTTT
TRBD1,once,TRBV2,TRBJ1-1,CASSVSGTANTEAFF,TGTGCCAGCAGTGTTTCCGGGACAGCGAACACTGAAGCTTTCTTT
NA,NA,TRBV7-2,TRBJ1-1,CASSSRVNTEAFF,TGTGCCAGCAGCTCCAGGGTGAACACTGAAGCTTTCTTT
TRBD2,NA,TRBV7-8,TRBJ2-5,CASSSPGLAGGRRTQYF,TGTGCCAGCAGTTCCCCGGGACTAGCGGGGGGTAGGAGAACCCAGTACTTC
TRBD1,NA,TRBV24-1,TRBJ2-2,CATSDFGQGRRTGELFF,TGTGCCACCAGTGATTTCGGACAGGGCCGCAGGACCGGGGAGCTGTTTTTT
NA,NA,TRBV27,TRBJ2-3,CASSDLFTRDTQYF,TGTGCCAGCAGTGATCTCTTCACTCGAGATACGCAGTATTTT
TRBD1,NA,TRBV29-1,TRBJ1-1,CSVEHRGEAFF,TGCAGCGTGGAACACAGGGGTGAAGCTTTCTTT
TRBD1,NA,TRBV18,TRBJ1-1,CASGWDRNTEAFF,TGTGCCAGCGGGTGGGACAGGAACACTGAAGCTTTCTTT
NA,NA,TRBV6-1,TRBJ1-6,CASSDGQLWDNSPLHF,TGTGCCAGCAGTGATGGACAGCTCTGGGATAATTCACCCCTCCACTTT
NA,NA,TRBV6-1,TRBJ1-3,CASSDYGNQFGNTIYF,TGTGCCAGCAGTGATTACGGGAACCAGTTTGGAAACACCATATATTTT
NA,few,TRBV29-1,TRBJ1-3,CSVAQGFGNTIYF,TGCAGCGTTGCACAGGGTTTTGGAAACACCATATATTTT
NA,few,TRBV6-5,TRBJ1-6,CASSPGVAVGSPLHF,TGTGCCAGCAGTCCAGGGGTGGCGGTGGGTTCACCCCTCCACTTT
NA,NA,TRBV27,TRBJ2-1,CASSPYSPSPNEQFF,TGTGCCAGCAGTCCTTACTCTCCCTCGCCCAATGAGCAGTTCTTC
NA,once,TRBV7-9,TRBJ2-2,CASSSGKVSTGELFF,TGTGCCAGCAGCTCCGGGAAGGTTAGCACCGGGGAGCTGTTTTTT
NA,NA,TRBV7-6,TRBJ1-5,CASSLGGRVGQPQHF,TGTGCCAGCAGCTTAGGGGGCAGGGTGGGTCAGCCCCAGCATTTT
NA,NA,TRBV12-3/TRBV12-4,TRBJ2-5,CASSSSHQETQYF,TGTGCCAGCTCGTCAAGCCACCAAGAGACCCAGTACTTC
NA,once,TRBV28,TRBJ1-2,CASSLWQAEYGYTF,TGTGCCAGCAGTTTATGGCAGGCTGAGTATGGCTACACCTTC
NA,NA,TRBV5-6,TRBJ1-5,CASSLTGNQPQHF,TGTGCCAGCAGCCTTACAGGTAATCAGCCCCAGCATTTT
NA,NA,TRBV7-9,TRBJ2-2,CASSLAGAGELFF,TGTGCCAGCAGCTTAGCAGGGGCCGGGGAGCTGTTTTTT
TRBD1,NA,TRBV9,TRBJ2-7,CASSLTGGPSYEQYF,TGTGCCAGCAGCCTCACAGGGGGCCCCTCCTACGAGCAGTACTTC
TRBD1,NA,TRBV2,TRBJ2-1,CASGTDGNNEQFF,TGTGCCAGCGGGACAGACGGTAACAATGAGCAGTTCTTC
NA,NA,TRBV30,TRBJ1-5,CAWSVSWAKNQPQHF,TGTGCCTGGAGTGTTTCGTGGGCGAAAAATCAGCCCCAGCATTTT
NA,NA,TRBV29-1,TRBJ1-1,CSVEGRVNTEAFF,TGCAGCGTTGAAGGCAGGGTTAACACTGAAGCTTTCTTT
NA,NA,TRBV6-2/TRBV6-3,TRBJ2-5,CASSYSTTRVETQYF,TGTGCCAGCAGTTACTCAACCACTAGAGTGGAGACCCAGTACTTC
NA,once,TRBV2,TRBJ1-1,CASRKNGEGGEAFF,TGTGCCAGCAGGAAAAACGGAGAGGGAGGCGAAGCTTTCTTT
TRBD1,few,TRBV7-6,TRBJ2-7,CASSRDRGAYEQYF,TGTGCCAGCAGCCGGGACAGGGGTGCCTACGAGCAGTACTTC
TRBD1,NA,TRBV5-1,TRBJ2-7,CASSLGQGTTGYEQYF,TGCGCCAGCAGCTTGGGACAGGGAACGACAGGCTACGAGCAGTACTTC
NA,NA,TRBV5-6,TRBJ2-7,CASSFGTIIDEQYF,TGTGCCAGCAGCTTCGGGACAATAATTGACGAGCAGTACTTC
NA,NA,TRBV5-6,TRBJ2-4,CASGTKGNIQYF,TGTGCCTCCGGCACTAAAGGAAACATTCAGTACTTC
NA,NA,TRBV11-2,TRBJ2-5,CASSLEGAGGETQYF,TGTGCCAGCAGCTTAGAAGGGGCAGGTGGCGAGACCCAGTACTTC
NA,NA,TRBV12-3/TRBV12-4,TRBJ1-6,CASSLRDSPLHF,TGTGCCAGCAGTTTGCGGGATTCACCCCTCCACTTT
TRBD1,NA,TRBV2,TRBJ1-1,CASSTLTGQTEAFF,TGTGCCAGCAGTACCCTGACAGGGCAGACTGAAGCTTTCTTT
TRBD2,few,TRBV7-9,TRBJ2-5,CASSLGASGGPKETQYF,TGTGCCAGCAGCTTAGGCGCCAGCGGGGGCCCGAAAGAGACCCAGTACTTC
NA,NA,TRBV30,TRBJ1-4,CAWSQGLATNEKLFF,TGTGCCTGGAGTCAGGGCCTTGCAACTAATGAAAAACTGTTTTTT
NA,NA,TRBV7-9,TRBJ1-4,CASSSTAGKLFF,TGTGCCAGCAGCTCAACCGCGGGGAAACTGTTTTTT
NA,NA,TRBV24-1,TRBJ2-1,CATSDLRAQGYNEQFF,TGTGCCACCAGTGATTTGAGGGCCCAGGGGTACAATGAGCAGTTCTTC
NA,NA,TRBV6-5,TRBJ1-1,CASSRQPVGYEAFF,TGTGCCAGCAGTAGACAGCCTGTAGGGTATGAAGCTTTCTTT
TRBD1,NA,TRBV2,TRBJ1-3,CASSEQGAGNTIYF,TGTGCCAGCAGTGAACAGGGGGCTGGAAACACCATATATTTT
TRBD1,NA,TRBV24-1,TRBJ1-5,CATSDFTGDSNQPQHF,TGTGCCACCAGTGATTTTACAGGGGATAGCAATCAGCCCCAGCATTTT
TRBD2,NA,TRBV5-5,TRBJ2-1,CASSGAGGFNEQFF,TGTGCCAGCAGCGGAGCGGGGGGGTTCAATGAGCAGTTCTTC
NA,NA,TRBV27,TRBJ2-7,CASSLSTLAGEQYF,TGTGCCAGCAGTTTATCCACACTAGCTGGCGAGCAGTACTTC
NA,NA,TRBV7-9,TRBJ2-1,CASSPQEFYEQFF,TGTGCCAGCAGCCCTCAGGAATTCTATGAGCAGTTCTTC
TRBD1,NA,TRBV28,TRBJ1-3,CASSLPGQGPSGNTIYF,TGTGCCAGCAGTTTACCGGGACAGGGCCCCTCTGGAAACACCATATATTTT
TRBD2,NA,TRBV12-3/TRBV12-4,TRBJ2-3,CASSLAGGRDF,TGTGCCAGCAGCCTAGCGGGGGGGCGAGATTTT
TRBD2,NA,TRBV7-9,TRBJ2-1,CASSLTRLAPSSYNEQFF,TGTGCCAGCAGCTTAACTAGACTAGCCCCAAGCTCCTACAATGAGCAGTTCTTC
TRBD1,NA,TRBV25-1,TRBJ2-2,CASTPTGAAGELFF,TGTGCCAGCACCCCGACAGGGGCCGCCGGGGAGCTGTTTTTT
TRBD1,NA,TRBV5-4,TRBJ2-3,CASSFFLQGTDTQYF,TGTGCCAGCAGCTTTTTCTTACAGGGGACAGATACGCAGTATTTT
TRBD1,NA,TRBV11-1,TRBJ2-7,CASSLRTGGSGEQYF,TGTGCCAGCAGCCTGAGGACAGGGGGCTCGGGAGAGCAGTACTTC
NA,NA,TRBV5-4,TRBJ2-3,CASSLYGSTDTQYF,TGTGCCAGCAGCTTATACGGGAGCACAGATACGCAGTATTTT
NA,NA,TRBV5-1,TRBJ2-7,CASSEQGPLNEQYF,TGCGCCAGCAGCGAACAGGGACCCCTCAACGAGCAGTACTTC